A selection of T cell receptor beta chains follows, all from one sample in a study of breast tumors, draining lymph nodes, adjacent tissues. From the multiplex PCR reads, TCRdb called clonotypes with MiXCR, one entry per CDR3 protein. Of about 140,000 distinct CDR3 sequences listed, around a third are singletons. The material sequenced was axillary lymph node tissue. These receptors were obtained from a female donor with breast cancer. Some clones in this sample may be carry-over from other donors' samples. CDR3s include the opening cysteine and the closing phenylalanine or tryptophan. Fields, in order: clone size, J gene, D gene, V gene, CDR3 protein, CDR3 DNA. D genes are given only for firm matches. Rows give clone size only sometimes, using once, few, many, or a class for an expanded clone.

clone_size: many
j_call: TRBJ1-5
d_call: -
v_call: TRBV7-6
cdr3_aa: CASSLGGLSNQPQHF
cdr3_nt: TGTGCCAGCAGCTTAGGTGGGCTTAGCAATCAGCCCCAGCATTTT

clone_size: -
j_call: TRBJ1-2
d_call: TRBD1
v_call: TRBV6-1
cdr3_aa: CASSTRDRGANGYTF
cdr3_nt: TGTGCCAGCAGTACCCGGGACAGGGGGGCCAATGGCTACACCTTC

clone_size: -
j_call: TRBJ1-2
d_call: -
v_call: TRBV19
cdr3_aa: CASSMVGPYGYTF
cdr3_nt: TGTGCCAGTAGTATGGTGGGACCCTATGGCTACACCTTC

clone_size: many
j_call: TRBJ1-2
d_call: -
v_call: TRBV6-5
cdr3_aa: CASSPNGFDGYTF
cdr3_nt: TGTGCCAGCAGCCCCAACGGCTTCGATGGCTACACCTTC

clone_size: many
j_call: TRBJ1-2
d_call: -
v_call: TRBV11-2
cdr3_aa: CASSLRQDGLGYGYTF
cdr3_nt: TGTGCCAGCAGCTTACGACAGGACGGGTTGGGCTATGGCTACACCTTC

clone_size: -
j_call: TRBJ2-3
d_call: TRBD2
v_call: TRBV2
cdr3_aa: CASNSGGVPTQYF
cdr3_nt: TGTGCCAGCAATAGCGGGGGCGTACCTACGCAGTATTTT

clone_size: -
j_call: TRBJ1-5
d_call: -
v_call: TRBV10-3
cdr3_aa: CAIKRGPGERAFFGQGNQPQHF
cdr3_nt: -

clone_size: many
j_call: TRBJ2-1
d_call: TRBD2
v_call: TRBV7-3
cdr3_aa: CASSQLAGGQNEQFF
cdr3_nt: TGTGCCAGCAGCCAACTAGCGGGGGGCCAGAATGAGCAGTTCTTC

clone_size: -
j_call: TRBJ2-7
d_call: -
v_call: TRBV7-7
cdr3_aa: CASSSRAHEQYF
cdr3_nt: TGTGCTAGCAGCAGCAGGGCCCACGAGCAGTACTTC

clone_size: many
j_call: TRBJ1-2
d_call: -
v_call: TRBV7-2
cdr3_aa: CASSSQAGFLGGYTF
cdr3_nt: TGTGCCAGCAGCTCCCAGGCGGGGTTCTTGGGTGGCTACACCTTC

clone_size: many
j_call: TRBJ2-3
d_call: TRBD1
v_call: TRBV2
cdr3_aa: CASSDWGQGADTQYF
cdr3_nt: TGTGCCAGCAGTGATTGGGGGCAGGGGGCAGATACGCAGTATTTT

clone_size: many
j_call: TRBJ2-2
d_call: TRBD2
v_call: TRBV7-8
cdr3_aa: CASSLRGVGGKNTGELFF
cdr3_nt: TGTGCCAGCAGCTTACGGGGGGTTGGGGGTAAGAACACCGGGGAGCTGTTTTTT

clone_size: many
j_call: TRBJ2-3
d_call: TRBD2
v_call: TRBV24-1
cdr3_aa: CATSGSGGGRADTQYF
cdr3_nt: TGTGCCACCAGTGGATCGGGGGGAGGGAGGGCAGATACGCAGTATTTT

clone_size: few
j_call: TRBJ1-1
d_call: -
v_call: TRBV6-6
cdr3_aa: CASSYSKDSKAFF
cdr3_nt: TGTGCCAGCAGTTACTCTAAGGACAGTAAAGCTTTCTTT

clone_size: -
j_call: TRBJ2-1
d_call: TRBD2
v_call: TRBV2
cdr3_aa: CASSGESGGASNEQLF
cdr3_nt: TGTGCCAGCAGTGGGGAAAGCGGGGGGGCATCCAATGAGCAGCTCTTC

clone_size: -
j_call: TRBJ1-5
d_call: TRBD1
v_call: TRBV2
cdr3_aa: CASRSTGGDQPQHF
cdr3_nt: TGTGCCAGCAGGTCAACAGGGGGAGACCAGCCCCAGCATTTT

clone_size: many
j_call: TRBJ2-5
d_call: TRBD2
v_call: TRBV28
cdr3_aa: CASSLLAGNQETQYF
cdr3_nt: TGTGCCAGCAGTTTGCTAGCGGGAAACCAAGAGACCCAGTACTTC

clone_size: many
j_call: TRBJ1-2
d_call: TRBD1
v_call: TRBV5-8
cdr3_aa: CASSSTDRINYGYTF
cdr3_nt: TGTGCCAGCAGCTCCACGGACAGGATTAACTATGGCTACACCTTC

clone_size: many
j_call: TRBJ2-3
d_call: -
v_call: TRBV5-1
cdr3_aa: CASSLGPRPEDTQYF
cdr3_nt: TGCGCCAGCAGCTTAGGGCCCAGGCCCGAAGATACGCAGTATTTT

clone_size: -
j_call: TRBJ2-7
d_call: -
v_call: TRBV15
cdr3_aa: CATSSRMNEQYF
cdr3_nt: TGTGCCACCAGCAGCCGGATGAACGAGCAGTACTTC

clone_size: many
j_call: TRBJ2-5
d_call: -
v_call: TRBV7-7
cdr3_aa: CASSSRVQETQYF
cdr3_nt: TGTGCTAGCAGCAGCAGGGTCCAAGAGACCCAGTACTTC

clone_size: many
j_call: TRBJ1-2
d_call: -
v_call: TRBV20-1
cdr3_aa: CSARDLNGYYGYTF
cdr3_nt: TGCAGTGCTAGAGATCTTAACGGGTACTATGGCTACACCTTC

clone_size: many
j_call: TRBJ2-6
d_call: TRBD2
v_call: TRBV24-1
cdr3_aa: CATSDPRGGARSTGANVLTF
cdr3_nt: TGTGCCACCAGTGATCCCCGGGGGGGCGCGAGGTCGACTGGGGCCAACGTCCTGACTTTC

clone_size: many
j_call: TRBJ2-1
d_call: TRBD1
v_call: TRBV4-1
cdr3_aa: CASSPWPGGFGEQFF
cdr3_nt: TGCGCCAGCAGCCCTTGGCCAGGGGGTTTTGGAGAGCAGTTCTTC

clone_size: many
j_call: TRBJ2-3
d_call: TRBD2
v_call: TRBV12-3/TRBV12-4
cdr3_aa: CASSLAGGSTDTQYF
cdr3_nt: TGTGCCAGCAGCTTAGCGGGGGGGAGCACAGATACGCAGTATTTT

clone_size: few
j_call: TRBJ1-1
d_call: -
v_call: TRBV2
cdr3_aa: CASLGQLYTEAFF
cdr3_nt: TGTGCCAGCTTAGGACAGTTGTACACTGAAGCTTTCTTT

clone_size: once
j_call: TRBJ2-3
d_call: -
v_call: TRBV20-1
cdr3_aa: CSARSPGNNEQYF
cdr3_nt: TGCAGTGCTAGGTCCCCGGGCAACAATGAGCAGTATTTT

clone_size: many
j_call: TRBJ1-4
d_call: -
v_call: TRBV20-1
cdr3_aa: CSAREDSTNEKLFF
cdr3_nt: TGCAGTGCTAGAGAGGACTCAACTAATGAAAAACTGTTTTTT

clone_size: -
j_call: TRBJ1-6
d_call: -
v_call: TRBV2
cdr3_aa: CASSLAPGAGDSPLHF
cdr3_nt: TGTGCCAGCAGCTTAGCCCCCGGGGCAGGGGATTCACCCCTCCACTTT

clone_size: many
j_call: TRBJ2-3
d_call: -
v_call: TRBV20-1
cdr3_aa: CSARGGATDTQYF
cdr3_nt: TGCAGTGCTAGAGGCGGGGCCACAGATACGCAGTATTTT

clone_size: many
j_call: TRBJ2-3
d_call: TRBD1
v_call: TRBV12-3/TRBV12-4
cdr3_aa: CASSRGGGVSDTQYF
cdr3_nt: TGTGCCAGCAGTCGAGGGGGCGGCGTTTCAGATACGCAGTATTTT

clone_size: medium-sized
j_call: TRBJ1-2
d_call: -
v_call: TRBV20-1
cdr3_aa: CSARTSGVGGYTF
cdr3_nt: TGCAGTGCTAGAACGTCGGGGGTTGGAGGCTACACCTTC

clone_size: many
j_call: TRBJ1-4
d_call: -
v_call: TRBV5-1
cdr3_aa: CASSRDLATNEKLFF
cdr3_nt: TGCGCCAGCAGCCGGGACCTTGCAACTAATGAAAAACTGTTTTTT

clone_size: many
j_call: TRBJ1-2
d_call: -
v_call: TRBV19
cdr3_aa: CASSIGYGGGAELPNGYTF
cdr3_nt: TGTGCCAGTAGTATAGGGTATGGGGGGGGCGCCGAACTCCCCAATGGCTACACCTTC

clone_size: once
j_call: TRBJ1-3
d_call: -
v_call: TRBV4-2
cdr3_aa: CASSRAGRGAVDTIYF
cdr3_nt: TGTGCCAGCAGCCGAGCGGGGAGGGGTGCTGTAGACACCATATATTTT

clone_size: many
j_call: TRBJ1-3
d_call: -
v_call: TRBV18
cdr3_aa: CASSPPSNSGNTIYF
cdr3_nt: TGTGCCAGCTCACCACCGTCGAACTCTGGAAACACCATATATTTT

clone_size: many
j_call: TRBJ1-6
d_call: TRBD1
v_call: TRBV6-1
cdr3_aa: CASSLIPGQNSPLHF
cdr3_nt: TGTGCCAGCAGCCTTATTCCGGGACAGAATTCACCCCTCCACTTT

clone_size: -
j_call: TRBJ1-1
d_call: -
v_call: TRBV9
cdr3_aa: CASTKWGGNTEAFF
cdr3_nt: TGTGCCAGCACCAAGTGGGGGGGGAACACTGAAGCTTTCTTT

clone_size: -
j_call: TRBJ2-1
d_call: TRBD1
v_call: TRBV20-1
cdr3_aa: CSARDRGTNEQFF
cdr3_nt: TGCAGTGCTCGGGACAGGGGTACGAATGAGCAGTTCTTC

clone_size: many
j_call: TRBJ2-5
d_call: -
v_call: TRBV29-1
cdr3_aa: CSVMSGEETQYF
cdr3_nt: TGCAGCGTTATGTCGGGTGAGGAGACCCAGTACTTC

clone_size: many
j_call: TRBJ1-5
d_call: TRBD1
v_call: TRBV20-1
cdr3_aa: CSARRTGGGNQPQHF
cdr3_nt: TGCAGTGCTAGGCGGACAGGGGGAGGCAATCAGCCCCAGCATTTT

clone_size: many
j_call: TRBJ1-5
d_call: -
v_call: TRBV7-2
cdr3_aa: CASSYLGHTNQPQHF
cdr3_nt: TGTGCCAGCAGCTACCTCGGACACACTAATCAGCCCCAGCATTTT

clone_size: many
j_call: TRBJ1-2
d_call: TRBD1
v_call: TRBV28
cdr3_aa: CASSLVQGLYGYTF
cdr3_nt: TGTGCCAGCAGTTTAGTACAGGGGCTCTATGGCTACACCTTC

clone_size: -
j_call: TRBJ2-7
d_call: TRBD2
v_call: TRBV7-6
cdr3_aa: CASSFGTSGREQYF
cdr3_nt: TGTGCCAGCAGCTTTGGGACTAGCGGGAGGGAGCAGTACTTC

clone_size: many
j_call: TRBJ1-3
d_call: TRBD1
v_call: TRBV5-8
cdr3_aa: CASSDGTATSGNTIYF
cdr3_nt: TGTGCCAGCAGCGACGGGACAGCTACTTCTGGAAACACCATATATTTT

clone_size: many
j_call: TRBJ2-1
d_call: -
v_call: TRBV7-9
cdr3_aa: CASSFNSGDNEQFF
cdr3_nt: TGTGCCAGCAGCTTTAATAGCGGAGACAATGAGCAGTTCTTC

clone_size: many
j_call: TRBJ2-1
d_call: -
v_call: TRBV6-6
cdr3_aa: CASREGGGYNEQFF
cdr3_nt: TGTGCCAGCAGAGAAGGGGGGGGATACAATGAGCAGTTCTTC

clone_size: many
j_call: TRBJ2-1
d_call: TRBD2
v_call: TRBV10-3
cdr3_aa: CAISQGTSGGGSYNEQFF
cdr3_nt: TGTGCCATCAGTCAAGGGACTAGCGGGGGGGGCTCCTACAATGAGCAGTTCTTC